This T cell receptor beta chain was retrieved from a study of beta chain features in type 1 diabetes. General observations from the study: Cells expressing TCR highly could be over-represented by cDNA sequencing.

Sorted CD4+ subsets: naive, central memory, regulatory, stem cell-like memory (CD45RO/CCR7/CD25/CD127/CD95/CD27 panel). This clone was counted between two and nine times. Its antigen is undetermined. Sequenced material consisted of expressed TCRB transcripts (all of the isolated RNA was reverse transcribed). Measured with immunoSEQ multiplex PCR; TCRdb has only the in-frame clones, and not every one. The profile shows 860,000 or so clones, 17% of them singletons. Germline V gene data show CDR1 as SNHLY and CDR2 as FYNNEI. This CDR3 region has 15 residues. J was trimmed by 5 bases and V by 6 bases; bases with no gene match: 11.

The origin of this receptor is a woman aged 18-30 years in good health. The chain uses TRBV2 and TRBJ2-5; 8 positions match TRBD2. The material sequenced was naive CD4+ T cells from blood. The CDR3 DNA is TGTGCCAGCAGCCGTCCCGGGACTAGTATGGAGACCCAGTACTTC. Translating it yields CASSRPGTSMETQYF. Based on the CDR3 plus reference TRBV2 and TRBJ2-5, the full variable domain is EPEVTQTPSHQVTQMGQEVILRCVPISNHLYFYWYRQILGQKVEFLVSFYNNEISEKSEIFDDQFSVERPDGSNFTLKIRSTKLEDSAMYFCASSRPGTSMETQYFGPGTRLLVL.